A single sample is the source of the 20 T cell receptor beta chains below, sequenced in a study of T cells in localized non-small cell lung cancer. Data came from immunoSEQ multiplex PCR; TCRdb stores just in-frame clones and leaves some out. The sample has roughly 2,100 clones; around 17% are singletons. The sample consisted of lung tumor tissue, taken before any cancer treatment. The receptors were sampled from a female donor aged 60 or older with stage I squamous cell lung carcinoma.

The sample holds a few counts of this clone. The chain joins TRBV11-3 to TRBJ2-3; 13 bases agree with TRBD2. V was clipped by 4 bases and J by 5 bases; unmatched bases: 3. The CDR3 has 15 amino acids. Germline V gene lookup returns CDR1 SGHNT and CDR2 YENEEA. CDR3 nucleotides: TGTGCCAGCAGCTCACGGACTAGCGGGGGAGATACGCAGTATTTT. Translation: CASSSRTSGGDTQYF.

This chain joins TRBV28 and TRBJ1-2; unclear D gene. V lost 3 bases and J lost 8, with 13 bases in between. CDR1 and CDR2 from the germline V gene are MDHEN and SYDVKM. CDR3 length: 13 amino acids. The CDR3 coding sequence is TGTGCCAGCAGTTTTCCTGCGACGGGAGGCTACACCTTC. This encodes CASSFPATGGYTF.

In this sample, this clone turned up a few times. This rearrangement joins TRBV29-1 to TRBJ1-1, with D perhaps matching TRBD1 (5 bases). V gave up 8 bases and J gave up 1 base, with 23 bases separating them. The germline gives CDR1 SQVTM, CDR2 ANQGSEA. CDR3 length equals 16 residues. The CDR3 region has the DNA TGCAGCTTCCATCGAGGGGCAGGGAAGACGAACACTGAAGCTTTCTTT. As protein: CSFHRGAGKTNTEAFF.

The rearrangement uses TRBV28 and TRBJ2-7; 9 bases are shared with TRBD1. V gave up 6 bases and J gave up 4 bases; unmatched junction bases: 7. The CDR3 is 14 amino acids. CDR1 and CDR2 from the germline V gene are MDHEN and SYDVKM. CDR3 amino acids: CASRRATGGYEQYF. The CDR3 DNA reads TGTGCCAGCAGGAGGGCGACAGGGGGATACGAGCAGTACTTC.

This clone is judged medium-sized. The chain carries TRBV6-8 and TRBJ2-7, with TRBD2 matching 9 bases. This CDR3 region has 18 residues. V trimming: 3 bases; J trimming: 0 bases; junction bases outside the gene matches: 12. Germline lookup yields CDR1 MNHGY and CDR2 SAAAGT. CDR3: CASSYTTGLATTSYEQYF. The CDR3 DNA sequence: TGTGCCAGCAGTTATACTACCGGACTAGCGACTACCTCCTACGAGCAGTACTTC.

In this sample, this clone turned up a few times. The genes are TRBV11-3 and TRBJ1-2, with D tentatively TRBD1 (5 bases). From germline, CDR1 is SGHNT and CDR2 YENEEA. The ends were cut back, 5 bases at V and 2 bases at J, with 15 bases in the middle. CDR3 length: 15 amino acids. The CDR3 nucleotides are TGTGCCAGCAGCGGACGCCCCCAGGGCAACTATGGCTACACCTTC. Protein sequence: CASSGRPQGNYGYTF.

By share, this clone ranks as large (0.1 to 1%). This rearrangement joins TRBV28 to TRBJ2-5; 15 nucleotides agree with TRBD2. In germline, CDR1 is MDHEN, CDR2 SYDVKM. This CDR3 is built from 18 residues. With 2 bases clipped from V and 3 bases from J, the junction kept 7 bases outside the gene matches. The CDR3 DNA reads TGTGCCAGCAGTTTAATCGCCGGGACTAGCGGGAGGAAAGAGACCCAGTACTTC. Translated: CASSLIAGTSGRKETQYF.

This clone rates as medium-sized. V is TRBV6-8 and J is TRBJ2-7; D might be TRBD2 (7 bases). CDR3 length: 13 residues. The germline gives CDR1 MNHGY, CDR2 SAAAGT. The V and J ends lost 7 bases and 4 bases respectively, with 14 bases between them. This chain's CDR3 is CASKGGSLYEQYF. The CDR3 nucleotides are TGTGCCAGCAAGGGGGGGTCCCTATACGAGCAGTACTTC.

This clone occurred a few times. V and J are TRBV12-5 and TRBJ2-1; maybe TRBD1 (6 bases). Germline loops: CDR1 LGHNT, CDR2 FRNRAP. Trimming pared 5 bases from V and 10 bases from J, leaving 18 bases between. CDR3 length: 14 amino acids. In nucleotides, the CDR3 is TGTGCTAGTGGTCTGGGGGCTAATATGGGAGAGCAGTTCTTC. It is translated as CASGLGANMGEQFF.

CDR3 residues: CASSPPGRKTQYF. The CDR3, as DNA: TGTGCCAGCAGCCCACCGGGGAGGAAGACCCAGTACTTC. The rearrangement links TRBV14 to TRBJ2-5, with D possibly being TRBD2 (6 bases). The germline gives CDR1 SGHDN, CDR2 FVKESK. The V end was cut by 4 bases, the J end by 6 bases, with 12 bases between. This CDR3 contains 13 residues.

This clone came up a few times. The V and J genes are TRBV9 and TRBJ2-3, with a possible D match to TRBD2 (7 bases). The CDR3 runs 17 residues. Germline V gene sequence: CDR1 SGDLS, CDR2 YYNGEE. Trimming cost V 0 bases and J 3 bases, with 17 bases left between them. DNA of the CDR3: TGTGCCAGCAGCGTAGCCGGTGGGGGAGGGGGGACAGATACGCAGTATTTT. Protein: CASSVAGGGGGTDTQYF.

Only a few counts were recorded for this clone. V usage is TRBV5-1 and J usage is TRBJ2-2; D not certain. The CDR3 spans 15 residues. Germline CDR1 reads SGHRS; CDR2 reads YFSETQ. The ends were cut back, 3 bases at V and 5 bases at J, with 14 bases in the middle. The CDR3 reads CASSSDVPSTGELFF. As DNA, the CDR3 is TGCGCCAGCAGCTCGGATGTCCCGTCTACCGGGGAGCTGTTTTTT.

This chain connects TRBV18 to TRBJ1-1, with D hard to call. From germline, CDR1 is KGHSH and CDR2 LQKENI. V was pared by 3 bases and J by 0 bases, with 11 bases between. The CDR3 length is 15 residues. CDR3 nucleotide sequence: TGTGCCAGCTCACCCTCGGCCCAGATGAACACTGAAGCTTTCTTT. This codes for CASSPSAQMNTEAFF.

This clone was counted between two and nine times. DNA for the CDR3: TGTGCCAGCTCGAACCGGGACTTTCCCCCAGAGACCCAGTACTTC. Its translation: CASSNRDFPPETQYF. The V gene is TRBV9, the J gene TRBJ2-5; tentatively, D is TRBD2 (6 bases). Germline CDR1 and CDR2: SGDLS and YYNGEE. Trimming cost V 7 bases and J 4 bases, with 20 bases left between them. The length of the CDR3 is 15 residues. Full variable domain (outside the CDR3, taken from reference TRBV9 and TRBJ2-5): DSGVTQTPKHLITATGQRVTLRCSPRSGDLSVYWYQQSLDQGLQFLIQYYNGEERAKGNILERFSAQQFPDLHSELNLSSLELGDSALYFCASSNRDFPPETQYFGPGTRLLVL.

This chain joins TRBV6-8 and TRBJ1-2; D gene uncertain. Germline CDR1 and CDR2: MNHGY and SAAAGT. The CDR3 runs 14 residues. Trimming left V 0 bases short and J 4 bases short, with 9 bases between. The CDR3 DNA sequence: TGTGCCAGCAGTTACTCCCTAGCCTCCTATGGCTACACCTTC. As protein: CASSYSLASYGYTF.

In its sample, this clone was seen a few times. V usage is TRBV6-8 and J usage is TRBJ2-3, with 9 positions matching TRBD2. Trimming at V came to 5 bases and at J to 5 bases, leaving 8 bases not matched to a gene. Germline CDR1 is MNHGY and CDR2 is SAAAGT. CDR3 size: 15 residues. Here the CDR3 reads CASSDTAGGGDTQYF. The CDR3, as DNA: TGTGCCAGCAGTGACACTGCGGGAGGGGGAGATACGCAGTATTTT.

The rearrangement joins TRBV29-1 to TRBJ2-3; 12 bases agree with TRBD2. The ends lost 5 bases at V and 7 bases at J; junction bases unmatched: 10. Germline V gene sequence: CDR1 SQVTM, CDR2 ANQGSEA. The CDR3 runs to 15 residues. CDR3 DNA: TGCAGCGTTCGACGACTAGCGGGAGCAGTGAATACGCAGTATTTT. Translation gives CSVRRLAGAVNTQYF.

This clone appeared a few times. The V gene is TRBV5-1, the J gene TRBJ1-1; tentative D call: TRBD1 (6 bases). V lost 6 bases, J lost 6 bases, and 18 bases lay in between. Germline V gene sequence: CDR1 SGHRS, CDR2 YFSETQ. The CDR3 covers 14 residues. CDR3 DNA: TGCGCCAGCAACCCTGGACAGTCGTACTCTGAAGCTTTCTTT. Protein sequence: CASNPGQSYSEAFF. Full variable domain (remainder filled in from reference TRBV5-1 and TRBJ1-1): KAGVTQTPRYLIKTRGQQVTLSCSPISGHRSVSWYQQTPGQGLQFLFEYFSETQRNKGNFPGRFSGRQFSNSRSEMNVSTLELGDSALYLCASNPGQSYSEAFFGQGTRLTVV.

In this sample, this clone turned up a few times. The CDR3 region is CASSSSPGTPTDTQYF. In nucleotides, the CDR3 is TGCGCCAGCAGCTCCTCCCCCGGGACCCCCACAGATACGCAGTATTTT. V is TRBV5-1 and J is TRBJ2-3; D may be TRBD1 or TRBD2 (5 bases each). V dropped 3 bases and J dropped 2 bases, with 16 bases sitting between them. Germline V gene sequence: CDR1 SGHRS, CDR2 YFSETQ. This CDR3 contains 16 residues.

The gene calls are TRBV28 and TRBJ2-1; D gene uncertain. Germline values: CDR1 MDHEN, CDR2 SYDVKM. This CDR3 has 14 amino acids. V was cut by 2 bases and J by 3 bases, with 8 bases left in between. CDR3 sequence: CASSLVASYNEQFF. CDR3 nucleotide sequence: TGTGCCAGCAGTTTAGTGGCAAGCTACAATGAGCAGTTCTTC.